The 15 T cell receptor beta chains given below trace back to one sample, sequenced in a study of T cells in Graves' hyperthyroidism and ophthalmopathy. TCR beta CDR3 region amplification was performed from RNA transcripts. The HTBI primer set served for first-round RT-PCR of the TCR CDR3. TCRdb re-derived calls from the multiplex PCR reads in MiXCR, one entry per CDR3 protein. This sample has some 360,000 distinct CDR3 sequences, with around 14% found just once. The material sequenced was blood. Every receptor here comes from a woman in her sixties or seventies with Graves' hyperthyroidism.

This clonotype has at least ten counts. J is TRBJ1-1 and V is TRBV30, with D tentatively TRBD1 (5 bases). The V and J ends lost 4 bases and 1 base respectively, with 10 bases between them. CDR1 GTSNPN and CDR2 SVGIG come from the germline V gene (reference sequence). CDR3 length equals 13 residues. CDR3 region: CAWNEGANTEAFF. The CDR3 nucleotides read TGTGCCTGGAATGAAGGGGCGAACACTGAAGCTTTCTTT.

This clonotype was found many times. The rearrangement uses TRBV13 and TRBJ2-7; maybe TRBD2 (5 bases). Trimming took 5 bases from V and 2 from J, leaving 13 bases between them. This CDR3 has 14 residues. The germline gives CDR1 PRHDT, CDR2 FYEKMQ (reference sequence). CDR3 sequence: CASSHPTSTYEQYF. In nucleotides, the CDR3 is TGTGCCAGCAGCCATCCAACTAGTACCTACGAGCAGTACTTC.

V gene TRBV20-1 combines with J gene TRBJ2-2; 7 nucleotides align to TRBD2. Per germline, CDR1 DFQATT and CDR2 SNEGSKA (reference sequence). This CDR3 is built from 13 residues. The V and J ends lost 6 bases and 4 bases, in that order; junction bases with no gene match: 5. The CDR3 nucleotides read TGCAGTGCAAGGGACTACACCACCGGGGAGCTGTTTTTT. It yields the protein CSARDYTTGELFF.

This clonotype was counted a few times. This chain links TRBV4-1 with TRBJ1-2, with D possibly matching TRBD1 (6 bases). Germline values: CDR1 MGHRA, CDR2 YSYEKL. The CDR3 covers 14 residues. V dropped 0 bases and J dropped 7 bases, with 12 bases sitting between them. The chain's CDR3 is CASSQDRGRSGYTF. As DNA, the CDR3 is TGCGCCAGCAGCCAAGACCGGGGGCGGAGTGGCTACACCTTC.

V usage is TRBV10-3 and J usage is TRBJ1-2; no firm D call. Deletions cut 3 bases from V and 4 bases from J, with 15 bases between. Germline V gene data show CDR1 as ENHRY and CDR2 as SYGVKD. The length of the CDR3 is 15 residues. The CDR3 protein is CAISESVSGTYGYTF. The CDR3 DNA is TGTGCCATCAGTGAATCTGTCAGCGGAACCTATGGCTACACCTTC.

This clonotype has a count of ten or more. The J gene is TRBJ1-3, the V gene TRBV12-3 or TRBV12-4, with TRBD1 matching 7 bases. The V gene end was trimmed by 6 bases and the J gene end by 4 bases; junction bases not matched to a gene: 9. The CDR3 runs to 15 residues. CDR3 DNA: TGTGCCAGCAGCCCCCACCGAGGGGGCGGAAACACCATATATTTT. It translates to CASSPHRGGGNTIYF.

In regard to this clonotype: A read error is possible here, since a much larger clone lies one base away. The genes are TRBV11-3 and TRBJ2-7; TRBD2 matches 9 bases. TRBJ2-1 explains the end of the DNA better; the J call may be wrong. The CDR3 runs 14 residues. Per the germline V gene, CDR1 is SGHNT and CDR2 is YENEEA. CDR3 in amino acids: CASSPNSGRYEQFF. The CDR3 bases are TGTGCCAGCAGCCCCAATAGCGGGAGATACGAGCAGTTCTTC.

This clonotype was counted many times. V usage is TRBV7-9 and J usage is TRBJ2-1; 9 nucleotides agree with TRBD2. Germline assignment: CDR1 SEHNR and CDR2 FQNEAQ (reference sequence). CDR3 length equals 15 residues. With 5 bases clipped from V and 11 bases from J, the junction kept 13 bases outside the gene matches. The CDR3 reads CASSPPQTSGRQQFF. Written as DNA, the CDR3 is TGTGCCAGCAGCCCACCACAGACTAGCGGAAGACAGCAGTTCTTC.

The chain's CDR3 is CASSRPAGGDEQFF. CDR3 bases: TGTGCCAGCAGCCGCCCAGCCGGAGGGGATGAGCAGTTCTTC. This chain uses TRBV3-1 with TRBJ2-1; possible D gene TRBD2, 6 bases. This CDR3 has 14 residues. V lost 4 bases and J 8 bases, leaving 15 bases between the germline ends. The germline V gene has CDR1 LGHDT and CDR2 YNNKEL (reference sequence).

This clonotype was observed at least ten times. The chain employs TRBV6-1 and TRBJ2-7, with D perhaps TRBD1 or TRBD2 (5 bases each). CDR3 size: 15 residues. Germline V CDR1 and CDR2: MNHNS, SASEGT. With 5 bases removed from V and 1 base from J, the gap between germline ends came to 15 bases. CDR3 sequence reads: CASSWGPLISYEQYF. As DNA, the CDR3 is TGTGCCAGCAGTTGGGGACCGTTAATTTCCTACGAGCAGTACTTC.

This clonotype was counted ten times or more. The chain joins TRBV5-6 to TRBJ2-7; D possibly uses TRBD1 or TRBD2 (5 bases each). CDR3 length: 12 residues. From germline, CDR1 is SGHDT and CDR2 YYEEEE. Trimming left V 4 bases short and J 6 bases short, with 11 bases between. This CDR3 reads CASSPMGTEQYF. CDR3 nucleotides: TGTGCCAGCAGCCCAATGGGGACCGAGCAGTACTTC.

This rearrangement joins TRBV6-2 or TRBV6-3 to TRBJ2-5, with no clear D. The germline gives CDR1 MNHEY, CDR2 SVGEGT. This CDR3 has 13 residues. Between the trimmed V and J ends, which lost 5 bases and 1 base, there was a span of 8 bases. As DNA, the CDR3 is TGTGCCAGCAGTCAAAACCTCCAAGAGACCCAGTACTTC. This sequence encodes CASSQNLQETQYF.

This clonotype was detected many times. The chain has TRBV24-1 and TRBJ1-1; D not certain. The ends were cut back, 6 bases at V and 1 base at J, with 5 bases in the middle. Germline V gene sequence: CDR1 KGHDR, CDR2 SFDVKD. CDR3 length: 12 residues. The CDR3 DNA follows: TGTGCCACCAGTAACCAGAACACTGAAGCTTTCTTT. This gives the protein CATSNQNTEAFF.

The rearrangement joins TRBV6-1 to TRBJ2-7; 10 bases line up with TRBD1. Germline values: CDR1 MNHNS, CDR2 SASEGT. The CDR3 is 15 amino acids. The V segment lost 6 bases and the J segment 7 bases; nucleotides outside the gene matches: 12. Written as DNA, the CDR3 is TGTGCCAGCAGCCCGAACTGGGACAGGGGTTGGGAGCAGTACTTC. It encodes CASSPNWDRGWEQYF.

This clonotype was found many times. CDR3 residues: CASSSLRSYNEQFF. CDR3 sequence (DNA): TGTGCCAGCAGCTCTCTTCGCTCCTACAATGAGCAGTTCTTC. This chain uses TRBV11-2 with TRBJ2-1; D not resolved. V lost 4 bases to trimming and J lost 0 bases, with 7 bases between them. This CDR3 has 14 amino acids. The germline CDR1 and CDR2 sequences are SGHAT and FQNNGV.